One sample yielded the 24 T cell receptor beta chains listed below, sequenced in a study of blood T cells in healthy people across ages. A second PCR of 7 to 11 cycles used a sample-barcoded 5' primer and a J-beta primer mix. In TCRdb, the 5' RACE reads were re-called with MiXCR into one record per CDR3 protein. In the table there are 870,000 or so distinct CDR3 sequences, more than 25% of which are singletons. The specimen was blood. Receptors were obtained from a woman of 80 years or more in good health.

As for this clonotype: A read error may explain this, as a much larger clone is one base away. V usage is TRBV6-5 and J usage is TRBJ2-1; TRBD1 or TRBD2 may be the D gene (5 bases each). Germline CDR1 and CDR2: MNHEY and SVGAGI. This CDR3 has 12 residues. Trimming pared 3 bases from V and 15 bases from J, leaving 15 bases between. The CDR3 is CASSYFGTLRFF. The CDR3 DNA reads TGTGCCAGCAGTTATTTTGGGACGTTGCGGTTCTTC.

This clonotype came up a few times. The chain joins TRBV6-2 or TRBV6-3 to TRBJ2-1, with D unclear. The CDR3 is 13 amino acids. V was shortened by 5 bases and J by 5 bases, with 10 bases between the two germline ends. Germline CDR1 and CDR2: MNHEY and SVGEGT. The DNA for the CDR3 is TGTGCCAGCAGTAATCCCCCGAACAATGAGCAGTTCTTC. This codes for CASSNPPNNEQFF.

This clonotype came up a few times. The chain carries TRBV28 and TRBJ1-5; D is possibly TRBD1 (5 bases). The ends were cut back, 3 bases at V and 4 bases at J, with 16 bases in the middle. From germline, CDR1 is MDHEN and CDR2 SYDVKM. There are 16 residues in the CDR3. Here the CDR3 reads CASSFGLGGENQPQHF. Written as DNA, the CDR3 is TGTGCCAGCAGTTTTGGTTTGGGGGGGGAAAATCAGCCCCAGCATTTT.

This clonotype was counted at least ten times. This chain links TRBV2 with TRBJ1-2; perhaps TRBD1 as D (6 bases). The V gene lost 3 bases and the J gene lost 4 bases, with 9 bases spanning the gap. The CDR3 runs 13 residues. CDR1 is SNHLY, CDR2 FYNNEI, per germline. The CDR3 loop is CASSEDRIYGYTF. The CDR3 bases are TGTGCCAGCAGTGAGGACAGAATCTATGGCTACACCTTC.

In its sample, this clonotype was seen many times. This could be a read error, since a much larger clone is one nucleotide away. In nucleotides, the CDR3 is TGTGCCAGCAGCTGTGGCAGGGCCCAAGAGACCCAGTACTTC. Translating gives CASSCGRAQETQYF. The chain couples TRBV11-2 to TRBJ2-5; a possible D gene is TRBD1 (5 bases). Germline V CDR1 and CDR2: SGHAT, FQNNGV. V lost 4 bases and J lost 1, with 10 bases in between. This CDR3 region has 14 residues. Full variable domain (outside the CDR3, taken from reference TRBV11-2 and TRBJ2-5): EAGVAQSPRYKIIEKRQSVAFWCNPISGHATLYWYQQILGQGPKLLIQFQNNGVVDDSQLPKDRFSAERLKGVDSTLKIQPAKLEDSAVYLCASSCGRAQETQYFGPGTRLLVL.

The table lists this clonotype with many counts. The rearrangement uses TRBV3-1 and TRBJ2-5; D call uncertain. Trimming left V 7 bases short and J 4 bases short, with 16 bases between. Looked up from germline, CDR1 is LGHDT and CDR2 is YNNKEL (reference sequence). This CDR3 contains 14 residues. The CDR3 is CASTVSTRGETQYF. For the CDR3, the DNA is TGTGCCAGCACCGTGTCCACCAGAGGAGAGACCCAGTACTTC.

The chain uses TRBV6-4 and TRBJ2-3; TRBD2 matches at 10 bases. The CDR3 has 17 residues. Germline V CDR1 and CDR2: MRHNA, SNTAGT. Unmatched junction bases numbered 13, after V lost 7 bases and J lost 3 bases. The CDR3 here is CASKNERGGSRTDTQYF. Here the CDR3 DNA reads TGTGCCAGCAAGAACGAGCGGGGGGGCTCTAGGACAGATACGCAGTATTTT.

J is TRBJ2-5 and V is TRBV7-2, with 12 positions matching TRBD1. Germline CDR1 is SGHTA and CDR2 is FQGNSA. The V and J ends lost 5 bases and 0 bases, in that order; junction bases with no gene match: 16. This CDR3 comprises 20 residues. Here the CDR3 reads CASSISLGTGGLRYQETQYF. DNA of the CDR3: TGTGCCAGCAGCATCAGTCTCGGGACAGGGGGCCTCAGGTACCAAGAGACCCAGTACTTC.

This clonotype appeared many times. The chain joins TRBV6-6 to TRBJ1-2, with 7 bases aligning to TRBD1. This CDR3 region has 15 residues. Germline values: CDR1 MNHNY, CDR2 SVGAGI (reference sequence). The J segment lost 0 bases and the V segment lost 0 bases, leaving 1 base of the junction unmatched. The CDR3 nucleotides read TGTGCCAGCAGTTACTCAGGGGGCACTAACTATGGCTACACCTTC. The encoded protein is CASSYSGGTNYGYTF.

This clonotype was picked up a small number of times. The rearrangement links TRBV7-9 to TRBJ1-3, with D unresolved. The CDR3 runs 13 residues. CDR1 is SEHNR and CDR2 is FQNEAQ in the germline V gene (reference sequence). Trimming pared 4 bases from V and 4 bases from J, leaving 8 bases between. Here the CDR3 reads CASSSVQGNTIYF. CDR3 in DNA: TGTGCCAGCAGCTCCGTTCAGGGAAACACCATATATTTT. Looking up the rest from reference TRBV7-9 and TRBJ1-3 gives the full variable domain: DTGVSQNPRHKITKRGQNVTFRCDPISEHNRLYWYRQTLGQGPEFLTYFQNEAQLEKSRLLSDRFSAERPKGSFSTLEIQRTEQGDSAMYLCASSSVQGNTIYFGEGSWLTVV.

In this sample, this clonotype turned up a few times. The V gene is TRBV11-2, the J gene TRBJ2-1, with TRBD2 identical over 8 bases. CDR3 length: 15 residues. The junction had 9 bases not matched to a gene; V was cut back by 5 bases and J by 6 bases. Germline V lookup: CDR1 SGHAT, CDR2 FQNNGV. CDR3 residues: CASSVLAGTLNEQFF. DNA of the CDR3: TGTGCCAGCAGCGTATTAGCGGGGACCCTCAATGAGCAGTTCTTC. Using reference TRBV11-2 and TRBJ2-1 for the parts outside the CDR3, the full variable domain is EAGVAQSPRYKIIEKRQSVAFWCNPISGHATLYWYQQILGQGPKLLIQFQNNGVVDDSQLPKDRFSAERLKGVDSTLKIQPAKLEDSAVYLCASSVLAGTLNEQFFGPGTRLTVL.

In DNA form, the CDR3 reads TGCAGTGCTAGTACAGGCAACCCTTATGGCTACACCTTC. It translates to CSASTGNPYGYTF. V is TRBV20-1 and J is TRBJ1-2, with D perhaps TRBD1 (5 bases). The CDR3 length is 13 residues. The germline V and J ends were trimmed by 3 bases and 5 bases, with 13 bases remaining between them. Germline-derived CDR1 and CDR2 are DFQATT and SNEGSKA (reference sequence).

This clonotype was seen a single time. This chain links TRBV4-2 with TRBJ2-7, with D uncertain. The germline V and J ends were trimmed by 1 base and 2 bases, with 12 bases remaining between them. Germline loops: CDR1 LGHNA, CDR2 YNFKEQ. The CDR3 spans 15 residues. The CDR3: CASSQGPVGPYEQYF. The DNA for the CDR3 is TGTGCCAGCAGCCAAGGGCCGGTGGGTCCCTACGAGCAGTACTTC.

As concerns this clonotype: This may be a read error, as it is one base from a much larger clone. The V call is TRBV3-1, the J call TRBJ1-1, with D perhaps matching TRBD1 (6 bases). The CDR3 runs to 13 residues. Per germline, CDR1 LGHDT and CDR2 YNNKEL (reference sequence). In DNA, the CDR3 is TGTGCCAGCAACCAACAAGGGGGACGGGAGGCTTTCTTT. This translates into CASNQQGGREAFF.

A few counts support this clonotype. This may be a read error, as it is one base from a much larger clone. The chain couples TRBV12-3 or TRBV12-4 to TRBJ2-1; D is unresolved. Between the trimmed V and J ends, which lost 8 bases and 12 bases, there was a span of 11 bases. The CDR3 contains 10 residues. DNA for the CDR3: TGTGCCAGCGGAAGCAGGCGGCAGTTCTTC. It specifies CASGSRRQFF.

This clonotype showed up many times. The chain links TRBV5-1 to TRBJ1-2; D gene ambiguous. The germline V gene encodes CDR1 SGHRS and CDR2 YFSETQ. The ends were cut back, 4 bases at V and 5 bases at J, with 21 bases in the middle. The CDR3 consists of 16 residues. CDR3 in amino acids: CASSLGGRPDPYGYTF. Here the CDR3 DNA reads TGCGCCAGCAGCCTGGGAGGGAGACCGGACCCTTATGGCTACACCTTC.

This clonotype occurred a few times. The rearrangement uses TRBV18 and TRBJ1-5; D is possibly TRBD1 (6 bases). Germline V gene data show CDR1 as KGHSH and CDR2 as LQKENI. CDR3 length: 12 residues. Trimming stripped 0 bases from V and 14 bases from J, with 11 bases between. CDR3 sequence reads: CASSPPLGDKHF. The DNA for the CDR3 is TGTGCCAGCTCACCACCTTTAGGGGACAAGCATTTT.

The V gene is TRBV7-2, the J gene TRBJ1-3; tentatively, D is TRBD1 (6 bases). V was cut by 5 bases and J by 2 bases, with 19 bases left in between. Germline V gene data show CDR1 as SGHTA and CDR2 as FQGNSA. This CDR3 is 17 amino acids long. The CDR3 bases are TGTGCCAGCAGCACACCCACAGGGTCAAGCCCTGGAAACACCATATATTTT. Translated: CASSTPTGSSPGNTIYF. Together with reference TRBV7-2 and TRBJ1-3, the CDR3 gives the full variable domain: GAGVSQSPSNKVTEKGKDVELRCDPISGHTALYWYRQSLGQGLEFLIYFQGNSAPDKSGLPSDRFSAERTGGSVSTLTIQRTQQEDSAVYLCASSTPTGSSPGNTIYFGEGSWLTVV.

The J gene is TRBJ2-5, the V gene TRBV6-2 or TRBV6-3; D is possibly TRBD2 (5 bases). Trimming took 5 bases from V and 5 from J, leaving 9 bases between them. The CDR3 contains 12 residues. Germline V gene data show CDR1 as MNHEY and CDR2 as SVGEGT. Here the CDR3 reads CASSNPGETQYF. The CDR3 nucleotides read TGTGCCAGCAGTAACCCGGGGGAGACCCAGTACTTC.

The chain has TRBV19 and TRBJ1-5, with a tentative D call TRBD1 (6 bases). The CDR3 is 16 residues long. V was shortened by 6 bases and J by 0 bases, with 15 bases between the two germline ends. In germline, CDR1 is LNHDA, CDR2 SQIVND (reference sequence). The CDR3 region has the DNA TGTGCCAGTAGCTACGCGGACAGCAATAGCAATCAGCCCCAGCATTTT. Translating it yields CASSYADSNSNQPQHF.

This clonotype was seen a few times. This rearrangement joins TRBV2 to TRBJ1-1; maybe TRBD1 (6 bases). The CDR3 contains 14 residues. Germline V gives CDR1 SNHLY, CDR2 FYNNEI. Deletions cut 5 bases from V and 0 bases from J, with 10 bases between. The CDR3 here is CASSWTEMNTEAFF. CDR3 nucleotides: TGTGCCAGCAGTTGGACAGAGATGAACACTGAAGCTTTCTTT.

The V gene is TRBV5-4, the J gene TRBJ1-2, with D tentatively TRBD1 (5 bases). Per germline, CDR1 SGHNT and CDR2 YYREEE (reference sequence). Trimming shortened V by 2 bases and J by 7 bases, and 21 bases separated the two germline ends. This CDR3 is built from 16 residues. In nucleotides, the CDR3 is TGTGCCAGCAGCTTATCCCGGGGGGTCGTCCCCCCTGGCTACACCTTC. This translates into CASSLSRGVVPPGYTF.

This clonotype was picked up a small number of times. The chain employs TRBV15 and TRBJ1-1; unclear D gene. V was trimmed by 6 bases and J by 0 bases, leaving 14 bases between them. The germline gives CDR1 LNHNV, CDR2 YYDKDF (reference sequence). CDR3 length: 15 residues. The CDR3 DNA sequence: TGTGCCACCAGAATCGGACGGCTTATGAACACTGAAGCTTTCTTT. Translated, it gives CATRIGRLMNTEAFF.

This clonotype has at least ten counts. The chain couples TRBV20-1 to TRBJ2-7; maybe TRBD2 (6 bases). Germline assignment: CDR1 DFQATT and CDR2 SNEGSKA (reference sequence). The CDR3 has 14 residues. Trimming took off 7 bases at V and 6 bases at J, with 22 bases between the two ends. The CDR3 DNA sequence: TGCAGTGTCCCGAACTTGGCCGGGAGAGGCGAGCAGTACTTC. Its translation: CSVPNLAGRGEQYF.